This is a list of T cell receptor beta chains from one sample in a study of cytomegalovirus exposure and HLA in healthy donors. The repertoire was sequenced with immunoSEQ multiplex PCR; TCRdb's copy has only in-frame clones and lacks some. The table lists nearly 110,000 clones, around 75% of them singletons. The specimen sequenced was PBMCs. The receptors stem from a man aged 35 to 55 in good health and CMV-seronegative. CDR3s include the opening cysteine and the closing phenylalanine or tryptophan. Each record gives: J gene, clone size, V gene, D gene, CDR3 protein, CDR3 DNA. The D gene is left open where the match is weak. Clone size, where shown, is once, few, many, or a class for clones that have expanded.

J gene: TRBJ2-7
clone size: -
V gene: TRBV4-2
D gene: TRBD1
CDR3 protein: CASSPGQGTYEQYF
CDR3 DNA: TGTGCCAGCAGCCCGGGACAGGGGACCTACGAGCAGTACTTC

J gene: TRBJ2-5
clone size: -
V gene: TRBV6-5
D gene: TRBD1
CDR3 protein: CASSIRTGRETQYF
CDR3 DNA: TGTGCCAGCAGTATAAGGACAGGAAGAGAGACCCAGTACTTC

J gene: TRBJ2-7
clone size: once
V gene: TRBV19
D gene: TRBD1
CDR3 protein: CASSVGLTGEIHEQYF
CDR3 DNA: TGTGCCAGTAGTGTCGGCCTGACAGGGGAGATCCACGAGCAGTACTTC

J gene: TRBJ2-5
clone size: -
V gene: TRBV19
D gene: TRBD1
CDR3 protein: CASSGTVQETQYF
CDR3 DNA: TGTGCCAGTAGCGGGACAGTCCAAGAGACCCAGTACTTC

J gene: TRBJ2-7
clone size: -
V gene: TRBV18
D gene: -
CDR3 protein: CASSAGALSSYEQYF
CDR3 DNA: TGTGCCAGCTCGGCAGGGGCTTTGAGCTCCTACGAGCAGTACTTC

J gene: TRBJ1-1
clone size: -
V gene: TRBV5-1
D gene: -
CDR3 protein: CASSLYGQSNTEAFF
CDR3 DNA: TGCGCCAGCAGCTTGTATGGGCAATCGAACACTGAAGCTTTCTTT

J gene: TRBJ1-1
clone size: few
V gene: TRBV13
D gene: -
CDR3 protein: CASSGDSGKAFF
CDR3 DNA: TGTGCCAGCAGCGGAGACAGTGGCAAAGCTTTCTTT

J gene: TRBJ1-5
clone size: -
V gene: TRBV2
D gene: TRBD1
CDR3 protein: CASTSGQGYYQPQHF
CDR3 DNA: TGTGCCAGCACGTCGGGACAGGGGTACTATCAGCCCCAGCATTTT

J gene: TRBJ1-2
clone size: -
V gene: TRBV10-3
D gene: TRBD1
CDR3 protein: CAIRPGQGNYGYTF
CDR3 DNA: TGTGCCATCAGACCGGGACAGGGGAACTATGGCTACACCTTC

J gene: TRBJ1-2
clone size: -
V gene: TRBV6-1
D gene: -
CDR3 protein: CAAVGGYGYTF
CDR3 DNA: TGTGCCGCCGTTGGAGGCTATGGCTACACCTTC

J gene: TRBJ2-3
clone size: -
V gene: TRBV5-8
D gene: -
CDR3 protein: CASSLGGGAPDTQYF
CDR3 DNA: TGTGCCAGCAGCTTGGGTGGGGGGGCACCCGATACGCAGTATTTT

J gene: TRBJ1-2
clone size: -
V gene: TRBV11-2
D gene: TRBD1
CDR3 protein: CASSLIGRQGGYGGYTF
CDR3 DNA: TGTGCCAGCAGCCTGATCGGGAGACAGGGGGGCTACGGGGGCTACACCTTC

J gene: TRBJ2-1
clone size: -
V gene: TRBV6-6
D gene: TRBD2
CDR3 protein: CASSYPSGGPNEQFF
CDR3 DNA: TGTGCCAGCAGTTACCCTAGCGGGGGGCCGAATGAGCAGTTCTTC

J gene: TRBJ2-1
clone size: many
V gene: TRBV5-6
D gene: TRBD2
CDR3 protein: CASRGEGWEQFF
CDR3 DNA: TGTGCCAGCAGGGGGGAGGGATGGGAGCAGTTCTTC

J gene: TRBJ2-7
clone size: few
V gene: TRBV9
D gene: -
CDR3 protein: CASSPTSRERGEQYF
CDR3 DNA: TGTGCCAGCAGCCCCACCTCCAGGGAAAGGGGCGAGCAGTACTTC

J gene: TRBJ2-7
clone size: -
V gene: TRBV18
D gene: TRBD1
CDR3 protein: CASSPQGASEQYF
CDR3 DNA: TGTGCCAGCTCACCACAGGGGGCCTCCGAGCAGTACTTC